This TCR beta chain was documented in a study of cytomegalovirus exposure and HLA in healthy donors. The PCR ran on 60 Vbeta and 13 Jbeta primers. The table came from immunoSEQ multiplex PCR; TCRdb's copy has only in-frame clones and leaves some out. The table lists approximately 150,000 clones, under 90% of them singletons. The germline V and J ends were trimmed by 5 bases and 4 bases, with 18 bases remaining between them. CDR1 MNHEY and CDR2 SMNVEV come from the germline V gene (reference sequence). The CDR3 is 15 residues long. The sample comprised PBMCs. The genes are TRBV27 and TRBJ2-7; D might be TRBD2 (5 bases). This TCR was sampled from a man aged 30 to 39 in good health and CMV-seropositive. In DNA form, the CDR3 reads TGTGCCAGCAGTCCGTCGCGAGGGAGTCTATACGAGCAGTACTTC. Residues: CASSPSRGSLYEQYF.